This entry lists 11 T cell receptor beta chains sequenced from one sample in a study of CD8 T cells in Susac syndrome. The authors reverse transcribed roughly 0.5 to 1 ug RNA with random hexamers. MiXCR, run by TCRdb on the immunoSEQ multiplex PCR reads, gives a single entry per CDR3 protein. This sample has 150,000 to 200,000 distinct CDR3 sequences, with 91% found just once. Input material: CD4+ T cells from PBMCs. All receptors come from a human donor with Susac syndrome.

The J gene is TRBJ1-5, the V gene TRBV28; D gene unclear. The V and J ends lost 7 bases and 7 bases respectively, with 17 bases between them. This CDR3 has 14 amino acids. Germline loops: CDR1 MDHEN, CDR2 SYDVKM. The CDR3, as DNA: TGTGCCAGCATCCCCCGACTTGGACCCCAGCCCCAGCATTTT. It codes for CASIPRLGPQPQHF.

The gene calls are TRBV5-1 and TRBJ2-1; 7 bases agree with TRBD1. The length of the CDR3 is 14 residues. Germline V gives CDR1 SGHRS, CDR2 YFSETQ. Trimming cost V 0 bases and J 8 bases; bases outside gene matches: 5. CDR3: CASSLATGWDEQFF. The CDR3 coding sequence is TGCGCCAGCAGCTTGGCGACAGGGTGGGATGAGCAGTTCTTC.

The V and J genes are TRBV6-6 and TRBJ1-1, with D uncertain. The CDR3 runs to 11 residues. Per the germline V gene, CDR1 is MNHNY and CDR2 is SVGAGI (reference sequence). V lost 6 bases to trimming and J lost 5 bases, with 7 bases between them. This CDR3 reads CASRAVTEAFF. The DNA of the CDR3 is TGTGCCAGCAGAGCTGTAACTGAAGCTTTCTTT.

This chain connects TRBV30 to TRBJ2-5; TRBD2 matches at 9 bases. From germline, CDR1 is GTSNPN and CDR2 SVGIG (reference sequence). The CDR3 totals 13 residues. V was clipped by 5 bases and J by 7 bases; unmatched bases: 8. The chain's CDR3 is CAWDASGVRTQYF. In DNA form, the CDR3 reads TGTGCCTGGGACGCTAGCGGGGTGAGGACCCAGTACTTC.

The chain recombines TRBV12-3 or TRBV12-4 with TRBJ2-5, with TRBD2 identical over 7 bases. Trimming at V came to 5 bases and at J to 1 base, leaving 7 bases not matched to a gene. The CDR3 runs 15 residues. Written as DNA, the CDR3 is TGTGCCAGCAGTGGGGGGGGGAGCGCCCAAGAGACCCAGTACTTC. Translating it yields CASSGGGSAQETQYF.

CDR3 amino acids: CASSLGGDPGGYTF. The DNA of the CDR3 is TGTGCCAGCAGCTTAGGGGGCGACCCTGGGGGCTACACCTTC. J is TRBJ1-2 and V is TRBV7-9; possible D gene TRBD1, 5 bases. The CDR3 is 14 amino acids. V lost 1 base and J 8 bases, leaving 14 bases between the germline ends. CDR1 and CDR2 (germline): SEHNR, FQNEAQ (reference sequence).

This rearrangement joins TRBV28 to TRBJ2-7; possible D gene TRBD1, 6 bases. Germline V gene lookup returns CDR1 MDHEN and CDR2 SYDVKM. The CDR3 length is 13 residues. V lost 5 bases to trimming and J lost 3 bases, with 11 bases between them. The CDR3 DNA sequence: TGTGCCAGCAGTAAGACGGACAGCTACGAGCAGTACTTC. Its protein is CASSKTDSYEQYF.

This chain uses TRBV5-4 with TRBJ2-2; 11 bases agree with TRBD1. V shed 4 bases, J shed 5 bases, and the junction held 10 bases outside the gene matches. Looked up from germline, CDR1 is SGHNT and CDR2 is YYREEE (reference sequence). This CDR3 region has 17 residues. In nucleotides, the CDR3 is TGTGCCAGCAGCCCGATCGCCGGGACAGGGGGTACCGGGGAGCTGTTTTTT. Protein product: CASSPIAGTGGTGELFF.

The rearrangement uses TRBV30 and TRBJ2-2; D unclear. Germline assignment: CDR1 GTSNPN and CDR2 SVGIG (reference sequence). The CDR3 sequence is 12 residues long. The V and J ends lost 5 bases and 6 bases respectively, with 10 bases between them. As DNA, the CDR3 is TGTGCCTGGGGGCGGTCCGCCGGGGAGCTGTTTTTT. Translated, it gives CAWGRSAGELFF. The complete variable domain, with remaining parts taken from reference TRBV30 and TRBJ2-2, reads SQTIHQWPATLVQPVGSPLSLECTVEGTSNPNLYWYRQAAGRGLQLLFYSVGIGQISSEVPQNLSASRPQDRQFILSSKKLLLSDSGFYLCAWGRSAGELFFGEGSRLTVL.

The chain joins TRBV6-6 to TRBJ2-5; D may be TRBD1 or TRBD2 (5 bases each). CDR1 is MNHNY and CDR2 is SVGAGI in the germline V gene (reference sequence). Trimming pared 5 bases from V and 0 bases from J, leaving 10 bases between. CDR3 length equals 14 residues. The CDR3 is CASSTGTNQETQYF. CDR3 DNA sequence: TGTGCCAGCAGTACTGGGACCAACCAAGAGACCCAGTACTTC.

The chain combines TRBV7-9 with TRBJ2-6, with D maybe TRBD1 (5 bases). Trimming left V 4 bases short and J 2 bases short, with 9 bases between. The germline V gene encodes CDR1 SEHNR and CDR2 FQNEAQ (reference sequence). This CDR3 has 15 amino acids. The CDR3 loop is CASSSSGTGANVLTF. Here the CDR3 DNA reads TGTGCCAGCAGCTCCTCAGGGACTGGGGCCAACGTCCTGACTTTC.